Listed here are 2 T cell receptor beta chains from one sample, sequenced in a study of glioma-infiltrating T cells after dendritic cell vaccination. Noted time point: after dendritic cell vaccination, including at tumor progression/relapse. Generated by immunoSEQ multiplex PCR, the TCRdb table keeps only in-frame clones and is missing some. The data contain roughly 100,000 clones, nearly 90% of them singletons. Material: blood, obtained after dendritic cell vaccination. These receptors all come from a human donor with glioblastoma.

The chain has TRBV15 and TRBJ1-3; 8 bases match TRBD1. The CDR3 length is 15 residues. V was clipped by 9 bases and J by 8 bases; unmatched bases: 15. Germline values: CDR1 LNHNV, CDR2 YYDKDF (reference sequence). This CDR3 reads CATTRIDRGQDTIYF. The DNA for the CDR3 is TGTGCCACGACCCGGATTGACAGGGGACAAGACACCATATATTTT. Combining the CDR3 with reference TRBV15 and TRBJ1-3 gives the whole variable domain DAMVIQNPRYQVTQFGKPVTLSCSQTLNHNVMYWYQQKSSQAPKLLFHYYDKDFNNEADTPDNFQSRRPNTSFCFLDIRSPGLGDTAMYLCATTRIDRGQDTIYFGEGSWLTVV.

This chain links TRBV14 with TRBJ2-7; 11 bases align to TRBD2. CDR1 and CDR2 from the germline V gene are SGHDN and FVKESK. V dropped 6 bases and J dropped 7; count of bases not matched to a gene: 8. This CDR3 region has 14 residues. CDR3 nucleotide sequence: TGTGCCAGCAGTCAACTAGCGGGAGTGGGTGAGCAGTACTTC. Its protein product is CASSQLAGVGEQYF. The full variable domain, its missing parts supplied by reference TRBV14 and TRBJ2-7, is EAGVTQFPSHSVIEKGQTVTLRCDPISGHDNLYWYRRVMGKEIKFLLHFVKESKQDESGMPNNRFLAERTGGTYSTLKVQPAELEDSGVYFCASSQLAGVGEQYFGPGTRLTVT.